This note documents a single T cell receptor (beta chain) sequence. Produced via immunoSEQ multiplex PCR; TCRdb's table is partial and in-frame only. Here the sample spans over 95,000 clones, about 85% being singletons. The source of the sample is a study of blood T cell repertoires in COVID-19. V lost 5 bases, J lost 7 bases, and 8 bases stayed unmatched. CDR3 length: 16 residues. CDR1 and CDR2 (germline): MNHEY, SMNVEV (reference sequence). This receptor was obtained from a human donor in a cohort sampled during active COVID-19. The sample comprised peripheral blood. This rearrangement joins TRBV27 to TRBJ2-1; 13 positions match TRBD2. The CDR3 DNA is TGTGCCAGCAGTATTGGAAGACTAGCGGGGGGTAATGAGCAGTTCTTC. Residues: CASSIGRLAGGNEQFF.